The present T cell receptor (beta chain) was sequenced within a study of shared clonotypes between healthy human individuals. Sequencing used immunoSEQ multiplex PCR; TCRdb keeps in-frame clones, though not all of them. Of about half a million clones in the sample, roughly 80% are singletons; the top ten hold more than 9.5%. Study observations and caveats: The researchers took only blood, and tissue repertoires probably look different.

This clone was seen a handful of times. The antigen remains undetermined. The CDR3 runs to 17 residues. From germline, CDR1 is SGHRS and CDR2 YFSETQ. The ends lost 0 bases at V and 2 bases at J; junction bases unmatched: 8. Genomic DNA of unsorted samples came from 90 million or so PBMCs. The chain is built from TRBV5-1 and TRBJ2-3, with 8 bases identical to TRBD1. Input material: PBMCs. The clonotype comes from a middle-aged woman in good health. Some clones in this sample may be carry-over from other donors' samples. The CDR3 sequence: CASSLAGQGRSTDTQYF. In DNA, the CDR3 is TGCGCCAGCAGCTTGGCCGGACAGGGCAGGTCCACAGATACGCAGTATTTT.